This T cell receptor beta chain was sequenced in a study of blood T cells in healthy people across ages. Germline V CDR1 and CDR2: LNHNV, YYDKDF (reference sequence). V shed 3 bases and J 1 base; nucleotides not matched to a gene: 2. The CDR3 sequence is 15 residues long. PBMCs numbering at least 6.5 million were isolated per sample. This clonotype was counted between two and nine times. Its antigen remains unknown. Regarding the study as a whole: Greater diversity and more naive CD4+ cells were seen in long-lived donors than in aged donors. Older individuals had lower TCR beta diversity per million T cells (the decline was roughly linear).

A J-beta primer mix and a sample-barcoded 5' primer were used in a second PCR of about 7 to 12 cycles. A tag from a template-switch adaptor with 12 random nucleotides marked each cDNA molecule. TCRdb reprocessed the 5' RACE reads with MiXCR, giving one entry per CDR3 protein. The data show about 970,000 distinct CDR3 sequences, 51% seen once. This clonotype originated in a woman in her fifties or sixties in good health. The chain combines TRBV15 with TRBJ2-3; 9 nucleotides agree with TRBD1. Sample: blood. The DNA of the CDR3 is TGTGCCACCAGCAGCCGGACAGGGGGCACAGATACGCAGTATTTT. It is translated as CATSSRTGGTDTQYF.